The next 32 T cell receptor beta chains were all read from a single sample in a study of cytomegalovirus exposure and HLA in healthy donors. Use of 60 Vbeta and 13 Jbeta primers characterized the PCR. The data were produced by immunoSEQ multiplex PCR, yet TCRdb's version contains in-frame clones alone and is incomplete. The repertoire holds approximately 110,000 clones, with 76% as singletons. Sequencing input: PBMCs. These receptors were taken from a middle-aged man in good health and CMV-seropositive.

This clone was seen just once. This chain uses TRBV30 with TRBJ1-1; D possibly corresponds to TRBD1 (5 bases). This CDR3 is 11 amino acids long. V was clipped by 7 bases and J by 6 bases, with 12 bases between them. Germline CDR1 GTSNPN, CDR2 SVGIG (reference sequence). In nucleotides, the CDR3 is TGTGCCTCGGGGGGTTACGCTGAAGCTTTCTTT. The encoded protein is CASGGYAEAFF.

This sequence joins TRBV5-5 and TRBJ1-4, with D tentatively TRBD1 (6 bases). V lost 4 bases and J 5 bases, leaving 15 bases between the germline ends. This CDR3 contains 15 residues. Germline V gene lookup returns CDR1 SGHKS and CDR2 YYEKEE (reference sequence). DNA of the CDR3: TGTGCCAGCAGCGGAACAGGGTGGAGCAATGAAAAACTGTTTTTT. This sequence encodes CASSGTGWSNEKLFF.

The chain combines TRBV15 with TRBJ2-5; D unclear. V lost 5 bases and J 3 bases, leaving 7 bases between the germline ends. This CDR3 contains 12 residues. From germline, CDR1 is LNHNV and CDR2 YYDKDF (reference sequence). In DNA form, the CDR3 reads TGTGCCACCAGCTCTACGAAAGAGACCCAGTACTTC. Translated: CATSSTKETQYF.

There are a few counts of this clone. V gene TRBV4-1 combines with J gene TRBJ2-5, with no clear D. The CDR3 has 11 residues. With 0 bases removed from V and 11 bases from J, the gap between germline ends came to 7 bases. The germline gives CDR1 MGHRA, CDR2 YSYEKL. The CDR3 reads CASSQDRYQYF. In nucleotides, the CDR3 is TGCGCCAGCAGCCAAGATCGGTATCAGTACTTC.

The rearrangement joins TRBV19 to TRBJ1-3; tentative D call: TRBD1 (6 bases). Trimming removed 1 base from V and 8 bases from J, with 15 bases in between. In germline, CDR1 is LNHDA, CDR2 SQIVND (reference sequence). There are 15 residues in the CDR3. CDR3 amino acids: CASSIGGTRRHTIYF. The CDR3 DNA reads as TGTGCCAGTAGTATAGGGGGGACACGACGCCACACCATATATTTT.

The chain combines TRBV2 with TRBJ2-5; D possibly corresponds to TRBD2 (6 bases). With 6 bases removed from V and 5 bases from J, the gap between germline ends came to 13 bases. Per germline, CDR1 SNHLY and CDR2 FYNNEI. CDR3 size: 13 residues. The CDR3 protein is CASSRGGRETQYF. The CDR3 nucleotides are TGTGCCAGCAGCAGAGGTGGGAGGGAGACCCAGTACTTC.

This rearrangement joins TRBV27 to TRBJ2-7, with TRBD1 identical over 7 bases. Unmatched junction bases numbered 9, after V lost 3 bases and J lost 1 base. The CDR3 is 16 amino acids. Per germline, CDR1 MNHEY and CDR2 SMNVEV (reference sequence). The CDR3 spells CASSLYGTVKSYEQYF. In nucleotides, the CDR3 is TGTGCCAGCAGTTTGTATGGGACAGTTAAGTCCTACGAGCAGTACTTC.

This clone was counted between two and nine times. This chain uses TRBV7-3 with TRBJ2-2; tentative D call: TRBD2 (6 bases). CDR1 is SGHTA, CDR2 FQGTGA, per germline. This CDR3 region has 15 residues. V lost 4 bases to trimming and J lost 4 bases, with 13 bases between them. CDR3 nucleotides: TGTGCCAGCAGCTCGAACGGGAGAGGCACCGGGGAGCTGTTTTTT. Amino acids: CASSSNGRGTGELFF. The entire variable domain, with the rest obtained from reference TRBV7-3 and TRBJ2-2, is as follows: GAGVSQTPSNKVTEKGKYVELRCDPISGHTALYWYRQSLGQGPEFLIYFQGTGAADDSGLPNDRFFAVRPEGSVSTLKIQRTERGDSAVYLCASSSNGRGTGELFFGEGSRLTVL.

This chain links TRBV7-9 with TRBJ1-2; the match to TRBD1 covers 11 bases. This CDR3 is built from 13 residues. V was pared by 5 bases and J by 6 bases, with 2 bases of the junction left unmatched. Looked up from germline, CDR1 is SEHNR and CDR2 is FQNEAQ (reference sequence). The CDR3 region has the DNA TGTGCCAGCAGCGGGACAGGGGGTCATGGCTACACCTTC. It translates to CASSGTGGHGYTF.

The chain employs TRBV30 and TRBJ2-7; 7 bases align to TRBD2. In germline, CDR1 is GTSNPN, CDR2 SVGIG (reference sequence). CDR3 size: 13 residues. V lost 3 bases, J lost 5 bases, and 7 bases stayed unmatched. The CDR3 loop reads CAWRRGGLHEQYF. The CDR3 DNA is TGTGCCTGGAGGCGGGGAGGGCTACACGAGCAGTACTTC.

The chain carries TRBV19 and TRBJ2-7, with 9 bases identical to TRBD1. The CDR3 is made up of 13 amino acids. Per the germline V gene, CDR1 is LNHDA and CDR2 is SQIVND (reference sequence). With 6 bases clipped from V and 6 bases from J, the junction kept 6 bases outside the gene matches. Here the CDR3 DNA reads TGTGCCAGTAGGATGACAGGGGGGGTCGAGCAGTACTTC. Translation gives CASRMTGGVEQYF.

In the case of this clone: Additional DNA sequences in this sample encode the identical CDR3. J is TRBJ2-7 and V is TRBV7-8, with 11 positions matching TRBD1. Germline loops: CDR1 SGHVS, CDR2 FQNEAQ. This CDR3 is built from 15 residues. With V trimmed by 1 base and J by 4 bases, 3 bases remained unmatched. In nucleotides, the CDR3 is TGTGCCAGCAGCTTAGTGGGACAGGGGGGTTACGAGCAGTACTTC. It yields the protein CASSLVGQGGYEQYF.

The chain joins TRBV18 to TRBJ2-2, with D possibly TRBD1 on 6 matching bases. CDR1 KGHSH and CDR2 LQKENI come from the germline V gene. The length of the CDR3 is 16 residues. The V end lost 0 bases, the J end lost 2 bases, and 10 bases lay between the germline ends. CDR3 nucleotides: TGTGCCAGCTCACCACCAACAGGGCTAAACACCGGGGAGCTGTTTTTT. It translates to CASSPPTGLNTGELFF.

A word on this clone: One junction end disagrees with the germline gene, perhaps due to a read error. The chain carries TRBV20-1 and TRBJ1-4; D uncertain. The CDR3 consists of 11 residues. Germline CDR1 is DFQATT and CDR2 is SNEGSKA (reference sequence). CDR3: CSARQNGKLFF. For the CDR3, the DNA is TGCAGTGCTAGGCAGAATGGAAAACTGTTTTTT.

This clone was recorded only once. This chain connects TRBV18 to TRBJ2-6, with TRBD2 as a possible D gene (6 bases). V was shortened by 2 bases and J by 0 bases, with 14 bases between the two germline ends. From germline, CDR1 is KGHSH and CDR2 LQKENI. This CDR3 has 18 amino acids. CDR3 in amino acids: CASSPGMSGFSGANVLTF. CDR3 bases: TGTGCCAGCTCACCAGGGATGAGCGGGTTCTCTGGGGCCAACGTCCTGACTTTC.

The chain employs TRBV11-2 and TRBJ2-1; 8 nucleotides line up with TRBD2. V lost 1 base and J lost 3; bases outside the gene matches: 8. The CDR3 is 17 amino acids. In germline, CDR1 is SGHAT, CDR2 FQNNGV. The CDR3 sequence: CASSLVGRGAYYNEQFF. The CDR3 DNA sequence: TGTGCCAGCAGCTTAGTAGGGCGGGGGGCCTACTACAATGAGCAGTTCTTC.

On this clone: A read error may account for a junction end that differs from germline. The chain couples TRBV28 to TRBJ2-7, with a tentative D call TRBD2 (5 bases). This CDR3 is 13 amino acids long. CDR1 and CDR2 from the germline V gene are MDHEN and SYDVKM. The CDR3 spells CASSPRFGSFGHF. CDR3 nucleotide sequence: TGTGCCAGCAGTCCCCGCTTTGGGAGCTTCGGGCACTTC.

This clone was recorded a few times. Here the CDR3 reads CASSPLGGSGNTIYF. In DNA, the CDR3 is TGTGCCAGCAGTCCACTTGGGGGGTCTGGAAACACCATATATTTT. The V and J genes are TRBV6-5 and TRBJ1-3; D possibly corresponds to TRBD1 (5 bases). The ends were cut back, 5 bases at V and 1 base at J, with 12 bases in the middle. Germline lookup yields CDR1 MNHEY and CDR2 SVGAGI. This CDR3 spans 15 amino acids.

CDR3 coding DNA: TGTGCCAGTAGTATCGCAGGACAGGGAGCCTACGAGCAGTACTTC. Translation gives CASSIAGQGAYEQYF. J is TRBJ2-7 and V is TRBV19, with 8 nucleotides matching TRBD1. This CDR3 has 15 residues. Germline V gives CDR1 LNHDA, CDR2 SQIVND (reference sequence). The V gene end was trimmed by 3 bases and the J gene end by 2 bases; junction bases not matched to a gene: 6.

V is TRBV23-1 and J is TRBJ2-7; D is possibly TRBD2 (5 bases). TRBV23-1 has ORF status, its function being uncertain. CDR3 length: 16 residues. Trimming pared 0 bases from V and 0 bases from J, leaving 12 bases between. CDR3 sequence (DNA): TGCGCCAGCAGTCAATCGGAGGAGGTAAGCTCCTACGAGCAGTACTTC. This gives the protein CASSQSEEVSSYEQYF.

This CDR3 reads CASSLLWQGGVSPLHF. Here the CDR3 DNA reads TGTGCCAGCAGCTTACTGTGGCAGGGGGGTGTTTCACCCCTCCACTTT. The V and J genes are TRBV7-2 and TRBJ1-6, with TRBD1 identical over 7 bases. This CDR3 spans 16 amino acids. Trimming removed 2 bases from V and 9 bases from J; junction bases left unmatched: 10. Germline-derived CDR1 and CDR2 are SGHTA and FQGNSA.

In the case of this clone: Within the sample, other DNA sequences also encode this same CDR3. The J gene is TRBJ1-4, the V gene TRBV10-3; D might be TRBD1 (5 bases). The CDR3 sequence is 16 residues long. Trimming removed 0 bases from V and 5 bases from J, with 13 bases in between. Germline loops: CDR1 ENHRY, CDR2 SYGVKD. The CDR3 here is CAISESLGHSNEKLFF. CDR3 bases: TGTGCCATCAGTGAGTCGCTCGGACACTCCAATGAAAAACTGTTTTTT.

This clone was observed a single time. The genes are TRBV5-4 and TRBJ1-6, with unresolved D. V gave up 0 bases and J gave up 8 bases, with 12 bases separating them. Germline lookup yields CDR1 SGHNT and CDR2 YYREEE (reference sequence). The CDR3 runs to 15 residues. Here the CDR3 reads CASSLEAGRDSPLHF. DNA of the CDR3: TGTGCCAGCAGCTTGGAGGCGGGGAGGGATTCACCCCTCCACTTT.

This clone was detected only a few times. This rearrangement joins TRBV5-6 to TRBJ2-3, with D possibly TRBD2 on 5 matching bases. This CDR3 region has 14 residues. V was pared by 2 bases and J by 2 bases, with 9 bases between. Germline assignment: CDR1 SGHDT and CDR2 YYEEEE. In nucleotides, the CDR3 is TGTGCCAGCAGCTTAAGCGGCCCCACAGATACGCAGTATTTT. This codes for CASSLSGPTDTQYF. Using reference TRBV5-6 and TRBJ2-3 for the parts outside the CDR3, the full variable domain is DAGVTQSPTHLIKTRGQQVTLRCSPKSGHDTVSWYQQALGQGPQFIFQYYEEEERQRGNFPDRFSGHQFPNYSSELNVNALLLGDSALYLCASSLSGPTDTQYFGPGTRLTVL.

The chain uses TRBV6-1 and TRBJ2-2; 10 bases are a match to TRBD1. This CDR3 spans 13 amino acids. Trimming removed 6 bases from V and 13 bases from J; junction bases left unmatched: 8. Germline V gene lookup returns CDR1 MNHNS and CDR2 SASEGT. CDR3 DNA: TGTGCCAGCAGCCTTGGGACAGGGGCTTCGCTGTTTTTT. Its protein product is CASSLGTGASLFF.

The chain is built from TRBV6-5 and TRBJ2-7, with D possibly being TRBD1 (5 bases). The CDR3 spans 15 residues. The V end lost 4 bases, the J end lost 1 base, and 14 bases lay between the germline ends. Germline assignment: CDR1 MNHEY and CDR2 SVGAGI. This CDR3 reads CASSSPGQGSYEQYF. DNA of the CDR3: TGTGCCAGCAGTTCGCCCGGCCAGGGTTCCTACGAGCAGTACTTC.

This clone was seen once. This rearrangement joins TRBV30 to TRBJ1-2; D perhaps matches TRBD1 (5 bases). This CDR3 is built from 15 residues. The V end lost 5 bases, the J end lost 2 bases, and 18 bases lay between the germline ends. Germline CDR1 is GTSNPN and CDR2 is SVGIG (reference sequence). This chain's CDR3 is CAWYLRGDGNYGYTF. The DNA of the CDR3 is TGTGCCTGGTATTTACGCGGGGACGGGAACTATGGCTACACCTTC. Based on the CDR3 plus reference TRBV30 and TRBJ1-2, the full variable domain is SQTIHQWPATLVQPVGSPLSLECTVEGTSNPNLYWYRQAAGRGLQLLFYSVGIGQISSEVPQNLSASRPQDRQFILSSKKLLLSDSGFYLCAWYLRGDGNYGYTFGSGTRLTVV.

The V and J genes are TRBV7-3 and TRBJ1-5, with TRBD1 matching over 12 bases. The J segment lost 4 bases and the V segment lost 4 bases, leaving 5 bases of the junction unmatched. Germline lookup yields CDR1 SGHTA and CDR2 FQGTGA. The CDR3 sequence is 16 residues long. The CDR3 DNA is TGTGCCAGCAGCTCAGGGGACAGGGGGCCTAATCAGCCCCAGCATTTT. Its translation is CASSSGDRGPNQPQHF.

The chain carries TRBV7-6 and TRBJ2-7; 9 nucleotides align to TRBD1. This CDR3 is 14 amino acids long. The trim removed 1 base at V and 6 bases at J, leaving 4 bases unmatched. Germline V gene lookup returns CDR1 SGHVS and CDR2 FNYEAQ. The CDR3 reads CASSLEDRGREQYF. Here the CDR3 DNA reads TGTGCCAGCAGCTTAGAGGACAGGGGTCGCGAGCAGTACTTC.

The V call is TRBV11-3, the J call TRBJ2-6, with 11 nucleotides matching TRBD1. Germline V gives CDR1 SGHNT, CDR2 YENEEA. The CDR3 spans 18 residues. With V trimmed by 5 bases and J by 0 bases, 6 bases remained unmatched. This CDR3 is CASSPGTGGGSGANVLTF. CDR3 nucleotide sequence: TGTGCCAGCAGCCCAGGGACAGGGGGGGGCTCTGGGGCCAACGTCCTGACTTTC.

V gene TRBV19 combines with J gene TRBJ1-2, with D unclear. Germline V gene data show CDR1 as LNHDA and CDR2 as SQIVND (reference sequence). The CDR3 covers 13 residues. Trimming left V 4 bases short and J 2 bases short, with 8 bases between. CDR3 residues: CASSTGRNYGYTF. CDR3 bases: TGTGCCAGTAGTACGGGTCGGAACTATGGCTACACCTTC.

The gene calls are TRBV7-8 and TRBJ2-3; 8 bases line up with TRBD2. Germline CDR1 and CDR2: SGHVS and FQNEAQ. This CDR3 has 17 amino acids. V trimming: 1 base; J trimming: 4 bases; junction bases outside the gene matches: 10. CDR3 amino acids: CASSLGGAGGQADTQYF. The CDR3 DNA reads TGTGCCAGCAGCTTAGGGGGCGCGGGGGGTCAAGCAGATACGCAGTATTTT.